This TCR beta chain was obtained from a study of T cell responses to AZD1222 COVID-19 vaccine. This CDR3 contains 17 residues. Deletions cut 0 bases from V and 0 bases from J, with 11 bases between. Per germline, CDR1 LGHNA and CDR2 YNFKEQ. Measured with immunoSEQ multiplex PCR; TCRdb has only the in-frame clones, and not every one. The sample has 100,000 to 150,000 clones; more than 70% are singletons. This TCR came from an adult in good health. The starting material was peripheral blood, obtained on day 0 of AZD1222 vaccination. The chain combines TRBV4-2 with TRBJ2-2; TRBD1 might be the D (6 bases). The DNA for the CDR3 is TGTGCCAGCAGCCAAGATCAGGGGTCCGCGAACACCGGGGAGCTGTTTTTT. It yields the protein CASSQDQGSANTGELFF.